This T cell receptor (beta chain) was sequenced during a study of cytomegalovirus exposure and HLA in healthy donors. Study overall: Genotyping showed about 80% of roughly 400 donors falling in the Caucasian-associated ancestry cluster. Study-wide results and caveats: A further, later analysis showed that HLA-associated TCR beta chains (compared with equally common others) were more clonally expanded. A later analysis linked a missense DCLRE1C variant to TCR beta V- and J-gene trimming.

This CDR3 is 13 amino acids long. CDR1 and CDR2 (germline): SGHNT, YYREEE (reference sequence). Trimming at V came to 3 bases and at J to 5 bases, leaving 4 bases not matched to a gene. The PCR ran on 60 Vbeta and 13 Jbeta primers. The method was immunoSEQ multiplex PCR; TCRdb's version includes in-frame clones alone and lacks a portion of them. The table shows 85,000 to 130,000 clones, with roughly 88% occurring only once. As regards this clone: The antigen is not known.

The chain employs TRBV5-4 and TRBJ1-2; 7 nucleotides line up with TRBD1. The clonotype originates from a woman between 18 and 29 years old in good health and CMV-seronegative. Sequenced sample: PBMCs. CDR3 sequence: CASSSGQTYGYTF. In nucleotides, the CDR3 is TGTGCCAGCAGCTCGGGACAGACTTATGGCTACACCTTC.